Reported below is one TCR beta chain. This clone's antigen is unknown. No qualities accompany the bases; no much larger clone lies one base away. Here V drops 0 bases and J drops 1 base, and the junction holds 15 bases not matched to any gene. The CDR3 sequence holds 20 residues, the cysteine and phenylalanine included. Only the CDR3 region is kept as DNA, spanning 60 bases read in frame from base 1. CDR1 LGHNA and CDR2 YNFKEQ were looked up in the germline V gene. Library preparation employed the immunoSEQ multiplex PCR assay. For the multiplex PCR, a mixture combining 60 forward primers for TCR Vbeta segments and 13 reverse primers for TCR Jbeta segments was used. The CDR3 region of rearranged TCR beta genes was amplified from genomic DNA by a multiplex PCR assay. On the Illumina HiSeq System, the amplified TCR beta libraries were sequenced as 87-base-pair reads. Regarding the original processing steps: A later analysis counted approximately 84 million unique TCR beta chains across the 650 to 800 repertoires, and around 9.9 million of these chains were shared by at least two donors. Raw reads were error-corrected and collapsed into unique sequences with a nearest-neighbor algorithm that merged closely related sequences to remove PCR and sequencing errors. V, D and J gene segments were assigned by aligning CDR3 sequences to IMGT reference sequences. For a sequence to be retained, a match of at least six nucleotides to both a V gene segment and a J gene segment was required. A rearrangement counted as productive if the CDR3 had no stop codons and remained in frame with V and J, and every other rearrangement counted as non-productive. Following IMGT convention, CDR3 was defined as the stretch from the second conserved V-encoded cysteine up to the conserved J-encoded phenylalanine. In an earlier analysis of around 640 of the donors, sequences lacking an unambiguous match to a single V gene segment were excluded. An earlier analysis of almost 600 of the donors classified V segments as functional when productive rearrangements were above 56.7% and as segregating when the standard deviation between donors was above 5%. A statistical classification framework was built to diagnose cytomegalovirus status from the catalog of TCR beta chain sequences. V and J gene assignment, in a later analysis, came from comparing TCR nucleotide sequences with IMGT/GENE-DB human TR gene sequences. The TCRdist pipeline was used in a later analysis to assign CDR3 sequences and most-parsimonious VDJ recombination scenarios. In a later analysis, every TCR beta chain was defined by the combination of its CDR3 amino acid sequence and its V-gene family, and reads without a unique V-gene family were dropped. To address suspected cross-contamination and a sequencing artifact, a later analysis removed approximately 590 highly shared, low-generation-probability nucleotide sequences. In a later analysis, a clonal expansion index for each public chain was calculated from normalized within-repertoire ranks of inferred template counts. A later analysis computed generation probabilities with a VDJ recombination model fitted to out-of-frame rearrangements, and checked the results against IGoR. A later analysis scored TCR-TCR, TCR-HLA and TCR-CMV co-occurrence with hypergeometric tests, applying a repertoire-size bias correction to TCR pairs. In a later analysis, false discovery rates were estimated by permuting HLA or CMV assignments 20 times. In a later analysis, co-occurring TCRs were grouped using DBSCAN, with TCRdist sequence similarity added in when clustering inside HLA-allele-positive subsets. For co-occurrence clustering, repertoires with fewer than 30,000 or more than 120,000 public chains were excluded, along with roughly five repertoires with anomalous nucleotide sharing. TCRdb stores this immuneACCESS table with in-frame sequences only. Part of the clones is absent; in the studies checked, under half of the shortfall reflects unresolved V genes, and no reason is known for the rest. The DNA gave D and trimming, while V, J and clone size come from that table. Counted in this sample were about 190,000 clones; more than 75% of them appeared once. About 2.6% of the sample is held by the ten biggest clonotypes.

The cohort consisted of approximately 670 healthy bone marrow donors. All cohort members were sampled while nominally healthy, although unrecorded immune exposures were likely present. The donor tested CMV seropositive and was one of the 289 seropositive cohort members. A peripheral blood sample was collected from each donor, and TCR beta sequencing was performed on peripheral blood mononuclear cells. Genomic DNA extraction from the blood cell samples was performed with the Qiagen DNeasy Blood Extraction Kit. These data come from a study of cytomegalovirus exposure and HLA in healthy donors (dated 2017 in TCRdb). With regard to the full study: According to an earlier analysis of around 600 of the donors, some 180 million T cells yielded roughly 110 million unique TCR beta sequences and approximately 280 Gb of sequence data. Every repertoire in the discovery cohort had been generated on one and the same sequencing platform. To decide whether each TCR beta V gene segment behaved as functional or pseudogenic, an earlier analysis of some 600 of the donors relied on high-throughput TCR beta sequencing. The genetic ancestry cluster associated with self-reported Caucasian donors included approximately 85% of the 398 genotyped donors. The study profiled the T cell repertoires of under 850 subjects by immunosequencing and related them to cytomegalovirus serostatus. Among 398 genotyped donors of the cohort, an average of approximately 220,000 unique TCR beta nucleotide sequences was sequenced per donor, of which about 19% were non-productive. A later genetic analysis used genome-wide SNP genotypes for about 55% of the 666 donors, treating that subset as a discovery cohort. In a later analysis, previously published TCR beta repertoires from several hundred donors were re-analyzed and high-resolution HLA genotyping was added so that TCR occurrence patterns could be studied. In the later analysis, no new phenotypic data were used to find candidate immune exposures; instead, reliance was placed on TCR beta sequences and their occurrence across donors. Alongside the repertoire data, information on donor age, sex, ethnicity and CMV serostatus was compiled. Class I and class II HLA loci were covered by the typing at four-digit resolution. Roughly 310 gigabases of sequencing data and 78 million or so unique TCR sequences were included in an early release covering roughly 600 HLA-typed donors. Roughly 5 DR-DQ haplotypes were handled as single units for association and clustering, since linkage in the cohort was strong. The number of donors typed differed by locus, with about 629-630 for A, B, C, DRB1 and DQB1, roughly 520 for DQA1, over 600 for DPA1, and approximately 470 for DPB1. The study was designed to test whether signatures of past pathogen exposure could be identified by cataloging public T cell receptors. Besides the first cohort of approximately 710 subjects, a separate validation cohort made up of roughly 120 different subjects was used. To predict cytomegalovirus infection status, the study brought together high-throughput TCR immunosequencing, statistical association of individual TCRs with disease status, and machine learning. What the work shows at the level of the full study, not this receptor alone: A cluster of highly shared sequence variants was judged likely to be a technical artifact of the sequencing pipeline. The 87-base-pair reads could not distinguish some IMGT-functional V segments, including TRBV6-2 and TRBV6-3, so those segments were excluded. Immune exposure information for the cohort was limited to CMV serostatus. Most CMV-associated TCR beta chains appeared to be HLA-restricted in a later analysis, and the HLA associations seemed to be driven largely by CMV exposure. HLA typing was unavailable for some donors at each locus, so association tests used only the typed subset. The cohort was sequenced for TCR beta chains only, and without alpha or paired-chain data the features that could be detected were limited. Three of the identified cytomegalovirus-associated TCR beta chains were confirmed in vitro to be specific for cytomegalovirus antigens. Across donors, most TCR sequences were observed very rarely, whereas some public TCRs were present in many individuals. A later analysis found that HLA-associated TCR beta chains were more clonally expanded and had lower generation probabilities than equally common non-associated chains. An association between a missense DCLRE1C variant and V-gene and J-gene trimming of TCR beta chains was found in a later genetic analysis and replicated in an independent cohort. Cytomegalovirus status was reported to be diagnosed by the classifier with high specificity and sensitivity in both the original and validation cohorts. Presence/absence analyses assumed roughly uniform sequencing depth across donors, an assumption that may not hold. The authors suggested that the approach could potentially be extended to other disease states and immunological phenotypes. In an earlier analysis of some 640 of the donors, most TCR beta V segments were observed in productive rearrangements about 87% or about 30% of the time, broadly matching IMGT annotations. A further reported finding was that TCR beta sequences accurately predicted the HLA-A and HLA-B alleles for most subjects in the first cohort. Linkage disequilibrium might explain the correlated functional status among segregating V segments, but an unknown experimental factor could not be excluded. Because counts were too low, roughly 16 rarely observed V segments, including chromosome 9 orphons, were excluded from the earlier analysis of under 650 of the donors. A later genetic analysis reported fewer N-insertions in productive TCRs among donors in an Asian-associated ancestry cluster than the roughly 700-donor mean. A later analysis associated about 17,000 TCR beta sequences with specific HLA alleles at a false discovery rate of 0.05. The study listed 164 TCR beta chains as associated with cytomegalovirus. In a later analysis, TCR association rates were found to vary across HLA loci, with the most associated TCRs seen for DRB1 alleles and the fewest for HLA-C alleles. When HLA alleles, especially DR and DQ, strongly co-occurred, TCR associations were difficult to assign to individual alleles. In a later analysis, several top co-occurrence clusters were reported to appear linked to parvovirus B19, influenza, CMV and Epstein-Barr virus.

The rearranged chain carries TRBV4-2 and TRBJ1-2; the junction holds 9 bases that match TRBD1. Sequenced material: PBMCs. The sequence was obtained from a woman aged 45-59 years in good health and CMV-seropositive. Here is the DNA: TGTGCCAGCAGCCAAGATGGCTTGGGGGGACAGGGCAATTTTAACTATGGCTACACCTTC. This is translated as CASSQDGLGGQGNFNYGYTF.